This T cell receptor beta chain was captured in a study of cytomegalovirus exposure and HLA in healthy donors. The wider study: The Caucasian-associated ancestry cluster contained about 80% of the 398 genotyped donors.

J was trimmed by 4 bases and V by 3 bases; bases with no gene match: 10. This CDR3 has 16 residues. CDR1 is SGHDT, CDR2 YYEEEE, per germline. The PCR used 60 Vbeta and 13 Jbeta primers. Sequenced by immunoSEQ multiplex PCR; TCRdb stores in-frame clones only, minus some. Of 150,000 to 200,000 clones detected, about 69% appear once; the ten largest clones hold less than 2.5%. Input material: PBMCs. The gene calls are TRBV5-6 and TRBJ1-5; 7 bases align to TRBD1. This TCR derives from a human donor in good health. The CDR3 sequence is CASSSLGGPINQPQHF. The CDR3 DNA follows: TGTGCCAGCAGCTCTCTAGGGGGCCCAATTAATCAGCCCCAGCATTTT.